By sample fraction, the clone carrying this T cell receptor (beta chain) is medium-sized. Its antigen is undetermined. A mixed TRB-A/B primer pool amplified rearranged TRB by multiplex touch-down PCR. TCRdb itself ran the multiplex PCR reads through MiXCR, one entry per CDR3 protein. The table has some 9,000 distinct CDR3 sequences, 25% seen once; the top ten hold roughly 2.7%. The data were taken from a study of T cell repertoires in aging, cancer and after chemotherapy. The template was genomic DNA from peripheral blood, not RNA. Study observations and caveats: In cancer patients, declining TCR diversity with age involved lost richness and lost evenness.

CDR1 and CDR2 (germline): MNHEY, SVGAGI. This CDR3 contains 11 residues. V was clipped by 6 bases and J by 12 bases; unmatched bases: 8. The source is a human donor with a blood cancer. The sample comprised blood. The V call is TRBV6-5, the J call TRBJ2-7, with 7 bases aligning to TRBD2. Here the CDR3 DNA reads TGTGCCAGCAGGAGAGGGACTACCGCGTACTTC. Encoded protein: CASRRGTTAYF.